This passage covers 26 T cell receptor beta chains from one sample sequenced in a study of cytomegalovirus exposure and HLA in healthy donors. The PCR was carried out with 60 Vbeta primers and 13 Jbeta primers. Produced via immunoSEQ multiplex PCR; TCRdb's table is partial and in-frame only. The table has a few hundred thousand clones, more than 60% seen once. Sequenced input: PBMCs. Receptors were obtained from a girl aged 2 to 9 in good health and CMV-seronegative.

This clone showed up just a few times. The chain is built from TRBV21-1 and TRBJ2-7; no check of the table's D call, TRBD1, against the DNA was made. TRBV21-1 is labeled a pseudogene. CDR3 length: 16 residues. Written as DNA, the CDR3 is TGTGCCAGCCTTGCCCGGACAGGGAACCGTTGGTACGAGCAGTACTTC. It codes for CASLARTGNRWYEQYF.

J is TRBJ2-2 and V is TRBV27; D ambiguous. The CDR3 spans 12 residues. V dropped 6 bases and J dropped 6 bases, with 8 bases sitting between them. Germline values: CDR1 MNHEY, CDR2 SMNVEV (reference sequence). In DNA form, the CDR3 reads TGTGCCAGCAGCCTTTTCGCCGGGGAGCTGTTTTTT. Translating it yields CASSLFAGELFF.

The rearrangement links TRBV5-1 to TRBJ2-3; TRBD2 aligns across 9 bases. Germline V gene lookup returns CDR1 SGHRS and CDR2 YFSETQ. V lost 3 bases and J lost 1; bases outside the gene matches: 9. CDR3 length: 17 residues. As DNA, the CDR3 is TGCGCCAGCAGCTCTCCCCGACTAGCGGACCGCACAGATACGCAGTATTTT. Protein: CASSSPRLADRTDTQYF.

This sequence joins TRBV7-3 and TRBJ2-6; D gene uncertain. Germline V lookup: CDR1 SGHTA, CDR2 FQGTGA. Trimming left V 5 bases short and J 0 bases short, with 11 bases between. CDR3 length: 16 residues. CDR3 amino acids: CASSLYLSSGANVLTF. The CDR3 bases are TGTGCCAGCAGCCTATATTTATCCTCTGGGGCCAACGTCCTGACTTTC.

The CDR3 loop reads CASGPQGTNYNSPLHF. The CDR3 DNA reads TGTGCTAGTGGTCCACAGGGGACAAACTATAATTCACCCCTCCACTTT. This sequence joins TRBV12-5 and TRBJ1-6; the match to TRBD1 covers 7 bases. J gave up 3 bases and V 5 bases, and 7 bases lay outside the gene matches. The CDR3 has 16 amino acids. Germline-derived CDR1 and CDR2 are LGHNT and FRNRAP.

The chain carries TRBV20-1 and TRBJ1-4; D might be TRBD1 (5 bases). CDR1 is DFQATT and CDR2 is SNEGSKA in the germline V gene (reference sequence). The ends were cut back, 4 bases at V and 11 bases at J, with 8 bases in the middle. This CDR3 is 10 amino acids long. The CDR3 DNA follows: TGCAGTGCTATTAAGGGGAAACTGTTTTTT. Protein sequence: CSAIKGKLFF.

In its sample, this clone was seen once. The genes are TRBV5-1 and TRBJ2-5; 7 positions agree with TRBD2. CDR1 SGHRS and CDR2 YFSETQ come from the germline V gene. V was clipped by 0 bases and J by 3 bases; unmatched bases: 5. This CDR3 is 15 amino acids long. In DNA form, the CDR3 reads TGCGCCAGCAGCTTGGCCTCTCGGGGGGAAGAGACCCAGTACTTC. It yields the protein CASSLASRGEETQYF.

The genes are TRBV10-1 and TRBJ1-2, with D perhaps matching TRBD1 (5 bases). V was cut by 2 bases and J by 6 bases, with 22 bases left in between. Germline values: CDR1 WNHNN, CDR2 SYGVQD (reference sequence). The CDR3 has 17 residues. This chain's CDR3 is CASSEKGTLGQIDGYTF. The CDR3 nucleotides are TGCGCCAGCAGTGAGAAGGGGACTCTCGGGCAAATAGATGGCTACACCTTC.

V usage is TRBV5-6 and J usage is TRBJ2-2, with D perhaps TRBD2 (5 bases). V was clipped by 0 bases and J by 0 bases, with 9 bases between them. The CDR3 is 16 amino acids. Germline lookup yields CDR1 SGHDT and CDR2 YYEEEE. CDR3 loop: CASSLVGAANTGELFF. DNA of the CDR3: TGTGCCAGCAGCTTGGTGGGAGCAGCGAACACCGGGGAGCTGTTTTTT. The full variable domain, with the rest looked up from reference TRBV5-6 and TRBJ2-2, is DAGVTQSPTHLIKTRGQQVTLRCSPKSGHDTVSWYQQALGQGPQFIFQYYEEEERQRGNFPDRFSGHQFPNYSSELNVNALLLGDSALYLCASSLVGAANTGELFFGEGSRLTVL.

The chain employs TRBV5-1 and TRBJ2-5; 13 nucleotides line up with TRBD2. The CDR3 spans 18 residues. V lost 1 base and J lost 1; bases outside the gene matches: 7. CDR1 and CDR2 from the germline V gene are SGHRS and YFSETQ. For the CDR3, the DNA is TGCGCCAGCAGCTTGCCCGGGACTAGCGGGACCTCCCAAGAGACCCAGTACTTC. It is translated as CASSLPGTSGTSQETQYF.

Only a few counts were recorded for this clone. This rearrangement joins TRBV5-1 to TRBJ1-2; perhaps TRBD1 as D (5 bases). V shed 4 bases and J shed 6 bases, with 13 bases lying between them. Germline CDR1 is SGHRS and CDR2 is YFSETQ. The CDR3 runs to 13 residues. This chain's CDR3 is CASSRGGSDGYTF. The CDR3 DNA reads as TGCGCCAGCAGCCGGGGGGGGAGTGATGGCTACACCTTC.

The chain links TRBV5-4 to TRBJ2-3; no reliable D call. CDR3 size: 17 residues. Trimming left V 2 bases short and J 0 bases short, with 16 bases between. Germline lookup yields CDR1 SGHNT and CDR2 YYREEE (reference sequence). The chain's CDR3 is CASSFFVHSRSTDTQYF. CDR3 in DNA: TGTGCCAGCAGCTTTTTTGTCCACAGCCGTAGCACAGATACGCAGTATTTT.

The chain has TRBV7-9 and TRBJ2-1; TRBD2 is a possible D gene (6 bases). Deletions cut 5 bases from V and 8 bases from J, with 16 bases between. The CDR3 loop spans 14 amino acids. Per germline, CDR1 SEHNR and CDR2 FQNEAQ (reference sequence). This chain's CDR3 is CASSLRRRGDEQFF. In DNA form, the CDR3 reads TGTGCCAGCAGCCTTCGACGGAGGGGCGATGAGCAGTTCTTC.

The CDR3 reads CASTNYNQETQYF. In DNA form, the CDR3 reads TGTGCCAGCACCAACTACAACCAAGAGACCCAGTACTTC. V is TRBV5-4 and J is TRBJ2-5; no definite D call. The V end was cut by 6 bases, the J end by 0 bases, with 9 bases between. Germline CDR1 is SGHNT and CDR2 is YYREEE (reference sequence). This CDR3 has 13 residues. The entire variable domain, with the rest obtained from reference TRBV5-4 and TRBJ2-5, is as follows: ETGVTQSPTHLIKTRGQQVTLRCSSQSGHNTVSWYQQALGQGPQFIFQYYREEENGRGNFPPRFSGLQFPNYSSELNVNALELDDSALYLCASTNYNQETQYFGPGTRLLVL.

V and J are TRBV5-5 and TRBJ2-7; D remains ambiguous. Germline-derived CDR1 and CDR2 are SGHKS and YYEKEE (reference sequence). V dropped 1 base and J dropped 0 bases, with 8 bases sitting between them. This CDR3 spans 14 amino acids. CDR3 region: CASSLWRGSYEQYF. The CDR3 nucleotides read TGTGCCAGCAGCTTGTGGCGCGGCTCCTACGAGCAGTACTTC.

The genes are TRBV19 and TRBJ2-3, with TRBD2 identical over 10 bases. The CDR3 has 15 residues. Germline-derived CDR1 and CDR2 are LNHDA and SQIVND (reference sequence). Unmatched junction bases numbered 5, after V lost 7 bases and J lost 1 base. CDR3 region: CASNRAGGRTDTQYF. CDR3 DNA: TGTGCCAGTAACCGAGCGGGAGGGCGCACAGATACGCAGTATTTT.

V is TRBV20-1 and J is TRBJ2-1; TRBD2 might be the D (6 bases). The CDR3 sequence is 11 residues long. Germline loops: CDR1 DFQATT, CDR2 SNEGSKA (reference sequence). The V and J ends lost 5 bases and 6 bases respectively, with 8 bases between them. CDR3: CSAPRGNEQFF. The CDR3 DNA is TGCAGTGCTCCGCGGGGCAATGAGCAGTTCTTC.

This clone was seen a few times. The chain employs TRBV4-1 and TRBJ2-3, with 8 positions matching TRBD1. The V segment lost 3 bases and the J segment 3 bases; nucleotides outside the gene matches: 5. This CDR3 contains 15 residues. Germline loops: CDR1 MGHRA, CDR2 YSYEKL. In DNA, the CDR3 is TGCGCCAGCAGCCACTCAGGACAGGGAACAGATACGCAGTATTTT. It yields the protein CASSHSGQGTDTQYF.

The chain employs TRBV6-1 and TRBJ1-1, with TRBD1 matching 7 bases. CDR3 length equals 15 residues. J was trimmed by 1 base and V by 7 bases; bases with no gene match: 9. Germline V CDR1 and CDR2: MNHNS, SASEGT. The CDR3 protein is CASNGQEPKNTEAFF. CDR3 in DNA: TGTGCCAGCAACGGACAGGAACCAAAGAACACTGAAGCTTTCTTT.

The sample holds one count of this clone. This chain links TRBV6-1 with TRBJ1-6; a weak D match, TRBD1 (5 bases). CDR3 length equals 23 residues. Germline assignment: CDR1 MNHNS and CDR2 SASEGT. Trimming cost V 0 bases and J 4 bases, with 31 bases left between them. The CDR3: CASSEAWGIVVTDPSRYNSPLHF. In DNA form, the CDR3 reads TGTGCCAGCAGTGAAGCGTGGGGAATTGTCGTGACAGATCCCTCCAGGTATAATTCACCCCTCCACTTT.

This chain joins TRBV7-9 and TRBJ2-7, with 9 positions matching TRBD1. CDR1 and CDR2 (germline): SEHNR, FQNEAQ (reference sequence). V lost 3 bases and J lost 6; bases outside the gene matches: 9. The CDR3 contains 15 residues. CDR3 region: CASSLIPGQGFEQYF. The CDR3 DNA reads TGTGCCAGCAGCTTGATTCCGGGACAGGGATTCGAGCAGTACTTC.

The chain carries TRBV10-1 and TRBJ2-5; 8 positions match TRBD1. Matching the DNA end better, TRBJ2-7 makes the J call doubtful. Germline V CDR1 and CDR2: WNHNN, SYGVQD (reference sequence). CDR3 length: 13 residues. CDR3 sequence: CASSLTGGYEQYF. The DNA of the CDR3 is TGCGCCAGCAGCCTAACAGGGGGGTACGAGCAGTACTTC.

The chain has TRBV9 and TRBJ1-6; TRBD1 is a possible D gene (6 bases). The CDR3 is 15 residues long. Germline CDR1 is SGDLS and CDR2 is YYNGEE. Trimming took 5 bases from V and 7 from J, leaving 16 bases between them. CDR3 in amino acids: CASRAETGSNSPLHF. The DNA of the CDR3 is TGTGCCAGCAGGGCCGAAACAGGGTCCAATTCACCCCTCCACTTT.

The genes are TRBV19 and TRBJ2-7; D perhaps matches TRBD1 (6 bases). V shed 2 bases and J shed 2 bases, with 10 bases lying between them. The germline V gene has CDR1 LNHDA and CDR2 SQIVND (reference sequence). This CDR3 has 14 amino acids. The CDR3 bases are TGTGCCAGTAGTATATCGCAGGGGACCTACGAGCAGTACTTC. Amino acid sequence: CASSISQGTYEQYF.

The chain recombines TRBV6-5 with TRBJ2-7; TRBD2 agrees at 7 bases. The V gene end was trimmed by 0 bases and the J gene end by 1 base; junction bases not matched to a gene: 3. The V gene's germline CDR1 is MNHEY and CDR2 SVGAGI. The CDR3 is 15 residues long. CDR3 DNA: TGTGCCAGCAGTTACTCGACCGGGGGGTCCTACGAGCAGTACTTC. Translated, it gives CASSYSTGGSYEQYF.

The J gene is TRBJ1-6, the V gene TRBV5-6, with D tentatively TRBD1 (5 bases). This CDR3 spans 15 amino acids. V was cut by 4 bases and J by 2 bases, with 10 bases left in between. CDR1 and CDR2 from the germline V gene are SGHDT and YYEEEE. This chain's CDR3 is CASSTDSTYNSPLHF. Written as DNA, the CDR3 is TGTGCCAGCAGCACAGACAGCACCTATAATTCACCCCTCCACTTT.